This entry lists 21 T cell receptor beta chains sequenced from one sample in a study of shared clonotypes between healthy human individuals. Assay: immunoSEQ multiplex PCR; the TCRdb copy retains only in-frame clones and omits some. The profile covers fewer than 800,000 clones, with 92% appearing a single time and 24% taken by the ten largest. Naive CD8 cells were CD45RO-negative, positively selected for CCR7, excluding terminally differentiated effector memory CD45RA+ cells. Sequencing was carried out using naive CD8+ T cells sorted from blood. These receptors were taken from a man aged 25 to 40 in good health.

This chain uses TRBV5-6 with TRBJ2-7; 8 nucleotides match TRBD2. The CDR3 sequence is 19 residues long. Unmatched junction bases numbered 24, after V lost 3 bases and J lost 7 bases. Germline V gene sequence: CDR1 SGHDT, CDR2 YYEEEE. CDR3 sequence: CASSSLGTRDLRWREEQYF. CDR3 coding DNA: TGTGCCAGCAGCTCATTAGGGACTAGGGACCTACGATGGAGAGAAGAGCAGTACTTC. Full variable domain (missing parts from reference TRBV5-6 and TRBJ2-7): DAGVTQSPTHLIKTRGQQVTLRCSPKSGHDTVSWYQQALGQGPQFIFQYYEEEERQRGNFPDRFSGHQFPNYSSELNVNALLLGDSALYLCASSSLGTRDLRWREEQYFGPGTRLTVT.

The chain combines TRBV6-4 with TRBJ2-7; 14 nucleotides align to TRBD2. Germline V lookup: CDR1 MRHNA, CDR2 SNTAGT. V was clipped by 2 bases and J by 4 bases; unmatched bases: 13. The CDR3 is 19 amino acids. Here the CDR3 reads CASSDPRGTGLAGDYEQYF. DNA of the CDR3: TGTGCCAGCAGTGACCCTAGAGGGACGGGACTAGCGGGAGATTACGAGCAGTACTTC.

The J gene is TRBJ2-3, the V gene TRBV28; unclear D gene. Per the germline V gene, CDR1 is MDHEN and CDR2 is SYDVKM. Trimming pared 5 bases from V and 1 base from J, leaving 16 bases between. CDR3 length: 16 amino acids. CDR3 sequence reads: CASSVGLQFRTDTQYF. The DNA for the CDR3 is TGTGCCAGCAGTGTGGGTCTACAGTTTCGCACAGATACGCAGTATTTT.

Here the CDR3 reads CASSWSRADINYGYTF. The CDR3 DNA is TGTGCCAGCAGCTGGTCGAGGGCAGATATTAACTATGGCTACACCTTC. The rearrangement uses TRBV7-8 and TRBJ1-2; D uncertain. Per germline, CDR1 SGHVS and CDR2 FQNEAQ. This CDR3 region has 16 residues. V was trimmed by 4 bases and J by 1 base, leaving 16 bases between them.

This chain uses TRBV28 with TRBJ2-1; TRBD1 agrees at 10 bases. CDR1 and CDR2 (germline): MDHEN, SYDVKM. Trimming removed 8 bases from V and 5 bases from J; junction bases left unmatched: 6. There are 14 residues in the CDR3. The CDR3 here is CASGDRGLNNEQFF. CDR3 coding DNA: TGTGCCAGCGGGGACAGGGGTCTAAACAATGAGCAGTTCTTC. Together with reference TRBV28 and TRBJ2-1, the CDR3 gives the full variable domain: DVKVTQSSRYLVKRTGEKVFLECVQDMDHENMFWYRQDPGLGLRLIYFSYDVKMKEKGDIPEGYSVSREKKERFSLILESASTNQTSMYLCASGDRGLNNEQFFGPGTRLTVL.

The rearrangement links TRBV19 to TRBJ2-5, with 10 bases fitting TRBD2. With V trimmed by 5 bases and J by 0 bases, 9 bases remained unmatched. The CDR3 covers 17 residues. CDR1 is LNHDA and CDR2 is SQIVND in the germline V gene (reference sequence). CDR3 region: CASSAPGTSVYQETQYF. The CDR3 DNA is TGTGCCAGTAGTGCACCCGGGACTAGCGTTTACCAAGAGACCCAGTACTTC.

V and J are TRBV28 and TRBJ2-5; D possibly matches TRBD1 or TRBD2 (6 bases each). The CDR3 is made up of 16 amino acids. Germline assignment: CDR1 MDHEN and CDR2 SYDVKM. V dropped 6 bases and J dropped 4 bases, with 21 bases sitting between them. In DNA form, the CDR3 reads TGTGCCAGCAGGACGGGTAGCTTGGGGGGCGCAGAGACCCAGTACTTC. Residues: CASRTGSLGGAETQYF.

The V and J genes are TRBV9 and TRBJ2-7; D not certain. The CDR3 is 14 residues long. The V gene lost 4 bases and the J gene lost 2 bases, with 13 bases spanning the gap. Germline V gene lookup returns CDR1 SGDLS and CDR2 YYNGEE. In DNA form, the CDR3 reads TGTGCCAGCAGCCCAACCACGGTACCCTACGAGCAGTACTTC. Translating gives CASSPTTVPYEQYF.

The chain joins TRBV28 to TRBJ2-1; 8 positions agree with TRBD2. The trim removed 6 bases at V and 4 bases at J, leaving 8 bases unmatched. The CDR3 runs 15 residues. Germline V gene sequence: CDR1 MDHEN, CDR2 SYDVKM. The CDR3 is CASRESGGPYNEQFF. The DNA of the CDR3 is TGTGCCAGCAGAGAGTCGGGAGGGCCGTACAATGAGCAGTTCTTC.

The V call is TRBV2, the J call TRBJ2-7; D might be TRBD1 or TRBD2, each matching 5 bases. Germline loops: CDR1 SNHLY, CDR2 FYNNEI. The length of the CDR3 is 14 residues. Trimming stripped 7 bases from V and 0 bases from J, with 13 bases between. The CDR3 is CASIGVGDSYEQYF. The CDR3 coding sequence is TGTGCCAGCATAGGTGTGGGGGACTCCTACGAGCAGTACTTC.

The chain couples TRBV27 to TRBJ2-3; 7 nucleotides agree with TRBD2. The V gene end was trimmed by 2 bases and the J gene end by 3 bases; junction bases not matched to a gene: 2. Germline V gives CDR1 MNHEY, CDR2 SMNVEV (reference sequence). This CDR3 is 14 amino acids long. CDR3 bases: TGTGCCAGCAGTTTAAGCGGGGAGACAGATACGCAGTATTTT. Translated, it gives CASSLSGETDTQYF.

This sequence joins TRBV5-1 and TRBJ1-4; no clear D. This CDR3 contains 14 residues. Germline CDR1 and CDR2: SGHRS and YFSETQ. The V and J ends lost 4 bases and 6 bases respectively, with 13 bases between them. Here the CDR3 reads CASSTLGVDEKLFF. The CDR3 DNA reads as TGCGCCAGCAGCACGCTCGGGGTGGATGAAAAACTGTTTTTT.

CDR3 coding DNA: TGTGCCAGCAGCCAGGGACTAGCGGGACACTACAATGAGCAGTTCTTC. The encoded protein is CASSQGLAGHYNEQFF. V is TRBV7-2 and J is TRBJ2-1; the match to TRBD2 covers 13 bases. J lost 3 bases, V lost 5 bases, and 4 bases had no gene match. CDR3 size: 16 residues. Germline V lookup: CDR1 SGHTA, CDR2 FQGNSA.

This chain joins TRBV4-1 and TRBJ2-7, with 14 bases matching TRBD2. Germline assignment: CDR1 MGHRA and CDR2 YSYEKL. CDR3 length: 18 residues. The ends lost 4 bases at V and 2 bases at J; junction bases unmatched: 10. CDR3 region: CASSPTGTSGRNPYEQYF. CDR3 DNA sequence: TGCGCCAGCAGCCCCACCGGGACTAGCGGGAGAAACCCCTACGAGCAGTACTTC.

This sequence joins TRBV13 and TRBJ2-7, with TRBD2 matching 8 bases. Trimming removed 1 base from V and 3 bases from J; junction bases left unmatched: 8. The CDR3 loop spans 16 amino acids. Germline CDR1 and CDR2: PRHDT and FYEKMQ (reference sequence). CDR3 DNA sequence: TGTGCCAGCAGCTTAGAAGGCGGTACTAGCGGCTACGAGCAGTACTTC. Translated, it gives CASSLEGGTSGYEQYF.

The V and J genes are TRBV6-5 and TRBJ2-1; 10 nucleotides line up with TRBD1. Trimming at V came to 2 bases and at J to 3 bases, leaving 1 base not matched to a gene. The CDR3 is made up of 15 amino acids. The V gene's germline CDR1 is MNHEY and CDR2 SVGAGI. DNA for the CDR3: TGTGCCAGCAGTTACGGGACAGGGGACTACAATGAGCAGTTCTTC. Amino acid sequence: CASSYGTGDYNEQFF.

The chain combines TRBV11-2 with TRBJ2-5, with D perhaps assigned TRBD1 or TRBD2 (5 bases each). The CDR3 is 14 amino acids. Germline assignment: CDR1 SGHAT and CDR2 FQNNGV. Trimming removed 3 bases from V and 5 bases from J, with 13 bases in between. In nucleotides, the CDR3 is TGTGCCAGCAGCTTCGGACTCCCAGGGGAGACCCAGTACTTC. This translates into CASSFGLPGETQYF.

The chain combines TRBV6-1 with TRBJ2-1; 9 bases fit TRBD1. V gave up 5 bases and J gave up 4 bases; unmatched junction bases: 6. Germline CDR1 reads MNHNS; CDR2 reads SASEGT. This CDR3 region has 15 residues. The CDR3 is CASSFTGGGYNEQFF. CDR3 sequence (DNA): TGTGCCAGCAGTTTTACAGGGGGCGGTTACAATGAGCAGTTCTTC.

This clone was seen a single time. The chain combines TRBV7-8 with TRBJ2-7; 8 bases line up with TRBD2. From germline, CDR1 is SGHVS and CDR2 FQNEAQ. After removal of 4 bases from V and 4 bases from J, the junction contained 12 bases not matched to a gene. CDR3 size: 16 residues. This CDR3 reads CASSSPVEREKYEQYF. The CDR3 coding sequence is TGTGCCAGCAGCTCACCGGTTGAGCGGGAGAAATACGAGCAGTACTTC. The full variable domain, with the rest looked up from reference TRBV7-8 and TRBJ2-7, is GAGVSQSPRYKVAKRGQDVALRCDPISGHVSLFWYQQALGQGPEFLTYFQNEAQLDKSGLPSDRFFAERPEGSVSTLKIQRTQQEDSAVYLCASSSPVEREKYEQYFGPGTRLTVT.

The genes are TRBV7-9 and TRBJ2-3; no clear D. V was clipped by 3 bases and J by 3 bases, with 13 bases between them. CDR1 and CDR2 from the germline V gene are SEHNR and FQNEAQ (reference sequence). CDR3 length equals 15 residues. CDR3 DNA: TGTGCCAGCAGCTTGGATCGTAGTCTTACAGATACGCAGTATTTT. Translating gives CASSLDRSLTDTQYF.

The chain couples TRBV4-1 to TRBJ1-1; D remains unclear. Looked up from germline, CDR1 is MGHRA and CDR2 is YSYEKL. The CDR3 is made up of 15 amino acids. V dropped 2 bases and J dropped 0 bases, with 10 bases sitting between them. CDR3 protein: CASSQSRTMNTEAFF. CDR3 DNA: TGCGCCAGCAGCCAAAGCCGGACGATGAACACTGAAGCTTTCTTT.